This T cell receptor beta chain was found in a study of T cell repertoires in cytomegalovirus infection. In the study overall: Public TCR beta signature analysis indicated the presence of both CMV infection and matching HLA type.

Remarks on this clonotype: Its specificity is unknown.

One entry per CDR3 protein results from TCRdb running MiXCR on the reads. The table has 450,000 to 550,000 distinct CDR3 sequences, about 42% seen once. The sequence derives from a human donor in good health (CMV status not recorded). Some clones in this sample may be carry-over from other donors' samples. The input for sequencing was cultured PBMCs, taken from culture after CMV antigen stimulation.

CDR3 loop: CSVGPTGGHEQYF. The CDR3 DNA is TGCAGCGTTGGCCCGACAGGGGGACACGAGCAGTACTTC. The J gene is TRBJ2-7, the V gene TRBV29-1; TRBD1 agrees at 9 bases. From germline, CDR1 is SQVTM and CDR2 ANQGSEA. V shed 4 bases, J shed 5 bases, and the junction held 6 bases outside the gene matches. The CDR3 sequence is 13 residues long.